This TCR beta chain was recorded in a study of T cell responses to AZD1222 COVID-19 vaccine. Trimming cost V 3 bases and J 6 bases, with 6 bases left between them. This CDR3 has 12 residues. Germline lookup yields CDR1 MNHNS and CDR2 SASEGT. Clones were read by immunoSEQ multiplex PCR, and TCRdb kept only the in-frame ones, dropping some. The sample consists of about 120,000 clones, around 85% of them appearing once. This clonotype originated in an adult in good health. The chain couples TRBV6-1 to TRBJ2-1; D is uncertain. The sequenced sample was peripheral blood, obtained on day 0 of AZD1222 vaccination. This CDR3 reads CASSDPGNEQFF. The DNA of the CDR3 is TGTGCCAGCAGTGATCCCGGCAATGAGCAGTTCTTC.